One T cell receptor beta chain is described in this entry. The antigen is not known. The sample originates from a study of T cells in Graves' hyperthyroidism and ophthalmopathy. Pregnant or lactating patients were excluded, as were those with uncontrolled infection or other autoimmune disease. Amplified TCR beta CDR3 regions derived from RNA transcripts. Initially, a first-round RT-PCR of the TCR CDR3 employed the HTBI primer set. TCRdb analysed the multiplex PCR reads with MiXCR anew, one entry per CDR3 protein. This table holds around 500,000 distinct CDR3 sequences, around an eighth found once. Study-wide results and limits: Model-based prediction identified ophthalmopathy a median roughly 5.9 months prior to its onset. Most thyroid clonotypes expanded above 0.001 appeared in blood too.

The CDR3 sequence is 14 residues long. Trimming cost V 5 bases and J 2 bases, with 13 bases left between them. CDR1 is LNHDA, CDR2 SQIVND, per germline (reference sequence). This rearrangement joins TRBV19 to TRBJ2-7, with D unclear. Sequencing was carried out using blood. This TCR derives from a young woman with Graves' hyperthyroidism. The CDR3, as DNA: TGTGCCAGTAGTCCCTCGCGTGGCCCCTACGAGCAGTACTTC. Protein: CASSPSRGPYEQYF. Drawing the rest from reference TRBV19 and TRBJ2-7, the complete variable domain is DGGITQSPKYLFRKEGQNVTLSCEQNLNHDAMYWYRQDPGQGLRLIYYSQIVNDFQKGDIAEGYSVSREKKESFPLTVTSAQKNPTAFYLCASSPSRGPYEQYFGPGTRLTVT.